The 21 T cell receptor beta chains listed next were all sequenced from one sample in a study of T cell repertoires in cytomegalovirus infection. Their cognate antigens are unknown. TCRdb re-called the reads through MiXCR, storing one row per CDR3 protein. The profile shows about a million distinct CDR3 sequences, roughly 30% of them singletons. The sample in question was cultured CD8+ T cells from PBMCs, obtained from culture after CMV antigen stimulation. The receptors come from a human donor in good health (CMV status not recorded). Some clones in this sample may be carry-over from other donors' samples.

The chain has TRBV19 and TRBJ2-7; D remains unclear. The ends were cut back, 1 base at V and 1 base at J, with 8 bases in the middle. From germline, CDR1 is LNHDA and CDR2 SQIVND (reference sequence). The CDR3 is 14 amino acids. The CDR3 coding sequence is TGTGCCAGTAGTATAGCCCACGAATCCTACGAGCAGTACGTC. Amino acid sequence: CASSIAHESYEQYV.

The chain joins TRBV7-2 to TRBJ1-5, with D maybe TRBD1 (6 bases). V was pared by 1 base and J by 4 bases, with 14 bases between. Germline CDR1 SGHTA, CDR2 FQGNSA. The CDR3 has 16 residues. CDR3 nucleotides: TGTGCCAGCAGCTTAGGGACCAGGACAGCAAATCAGCCCCAGCATTTT. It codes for CASSLGTRTANQPQHF.

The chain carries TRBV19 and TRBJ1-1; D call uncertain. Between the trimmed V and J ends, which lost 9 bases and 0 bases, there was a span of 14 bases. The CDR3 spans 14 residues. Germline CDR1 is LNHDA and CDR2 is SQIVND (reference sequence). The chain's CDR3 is CASRNGRMNTEAFF. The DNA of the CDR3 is TGTGCCAGCAGGAACGGCAGAATGAACACTGAAGCTTTCTTT. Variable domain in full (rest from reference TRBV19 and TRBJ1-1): DGGITQSPKYLFRKEGQNVTLSCEQNLNHDAMYWYRQDPGQGLRLIYYSQIVNDFQKGDIAEGYSVSREKKESFPLTVTSAQKNPTAFYLCASRNGRMNTEAFFGQGTRLTVV.

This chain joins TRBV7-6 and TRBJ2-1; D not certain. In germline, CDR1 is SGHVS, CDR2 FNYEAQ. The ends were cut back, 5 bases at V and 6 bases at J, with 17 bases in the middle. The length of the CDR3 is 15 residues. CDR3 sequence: CASSLMVFGSNEQFF. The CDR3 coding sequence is TGTGCCAGCAGCCTTATGGTGTTCGGTAGCAATGAGCAGTTCTTC.

The CDR3 is CASSPTGTSYNEQFF. The DNA of the CDR3 is TGTGCCAGCAGCCCTACAGGCACGTCCTACAATGAGCAGTTCTTC. This chain uses TRBV7-2 with TRBJ2-1; weak D call: TRBD1 (5 bases). V lost 5 bases and J lost 1, with 12 bases in between. Looked up from germline, CDR1 is SGHTA and CDR2 is FQGNSA. The CDR3 runs to 15 residues.

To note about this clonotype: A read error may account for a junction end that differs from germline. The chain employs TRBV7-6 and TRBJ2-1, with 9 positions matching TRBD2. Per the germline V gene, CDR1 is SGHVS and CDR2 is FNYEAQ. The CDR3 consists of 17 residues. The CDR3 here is CASSLGPSGVPYNEQFF. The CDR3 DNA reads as TGTGCTAGCAGCTTAGGTCCTAGCGGGGTCCCCTACAATGAGCAGTTCTTC.

The DNA of the CDR3 is TGTGCCAGCAGCTCGGGAGGGACCAAGTTTAGGGGCTACACCTTC. It translates to CASSSGGTKFRGYTF. The chain uses TRBV3-1 and TRBJ1-2, with TRBD1 as a possible D gene (5 bases). This CDR3 has 15 residues. V lost 5 bases and J 8 bases, leaving 21 bases between the germline ends. Looked up from germline, CDR1 is LGHDT and CDR2 is YNNKEL (reference sequence).

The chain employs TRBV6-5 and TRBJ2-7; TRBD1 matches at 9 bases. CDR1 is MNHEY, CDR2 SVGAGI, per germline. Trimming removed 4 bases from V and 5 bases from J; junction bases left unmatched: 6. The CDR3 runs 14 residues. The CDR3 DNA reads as TGTGCCAGCAGTTCCGGGACAGGGCTTCACGAGCAGTACGTC. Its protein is CASSSGTGLHEQYV.

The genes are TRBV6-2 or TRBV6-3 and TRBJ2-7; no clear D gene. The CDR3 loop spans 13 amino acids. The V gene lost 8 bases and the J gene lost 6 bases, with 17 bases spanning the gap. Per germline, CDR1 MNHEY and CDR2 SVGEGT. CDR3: CASGPLFGSEQYV. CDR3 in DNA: TGTGCCAGCGGTCCTCTTTTCGGTTCCGAGCAGTACGTC.

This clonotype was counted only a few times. CDR3 sequence: CAIRERLAGDPSTDTQYF. Written as DNA, the CDR3 is TGTGCCATCAGAGAGAGACTAGCGGGGGATCCTAGCACAGATACGCAGTATTTT. The chain recombines TRBV10-3 with TRBJ2-3; 12 nucleotides align to TRBD2. CDR1 is ENHRY and CDR2 is SYGVKD in the germline V gene. Germline trimming cut 6 bases from V and 0 bases from J; bases unmatched to any gene: 10. CDR3 length: 18 amino acids.

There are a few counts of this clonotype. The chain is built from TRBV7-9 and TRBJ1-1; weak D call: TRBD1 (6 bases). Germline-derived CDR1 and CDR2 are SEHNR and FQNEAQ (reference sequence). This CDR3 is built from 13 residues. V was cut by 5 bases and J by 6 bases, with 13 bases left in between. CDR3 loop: CASSRPRGSEAFF. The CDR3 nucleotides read TGTGCCAGCAGCCGTCCGAGGGGGTCTGAAGCTTTCTTT.

This chain's CDR3 is CASSPTSGRNTGELFF. The CDR3 region has the DNA TGTGCCAGCAGCCCAACTAGCGGACGAAACACCGGGGAGCTGTTTTTT. V usage is TRBV7-3 and J usage is TRBJ2-2, with 8 bases fitting TRBD2. Looked up from germline, CDR1 is SGHTA and CDR2 is FQGTGA. V gave up 5 bases and J gave up 2 bases; unmatched junction bases: 7. The CDR3 length is 16 residues.

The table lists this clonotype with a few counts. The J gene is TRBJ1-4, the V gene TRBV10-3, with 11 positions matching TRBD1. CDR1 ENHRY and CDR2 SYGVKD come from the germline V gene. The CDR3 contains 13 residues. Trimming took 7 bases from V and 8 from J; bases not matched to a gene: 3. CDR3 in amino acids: CAIKGQGDEKLFF. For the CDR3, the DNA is TGTGCCATCAAGGGACAGGGGGACGAAAAACTGTTTTTT.

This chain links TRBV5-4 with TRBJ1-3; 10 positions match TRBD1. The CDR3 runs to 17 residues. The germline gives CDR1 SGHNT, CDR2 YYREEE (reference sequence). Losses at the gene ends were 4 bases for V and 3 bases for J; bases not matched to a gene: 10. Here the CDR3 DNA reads TGTGCCAGCAGCCCCGCCGGGACAGGGGAGCGTGGAAACACCATATATTTT. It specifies CASSPAGTGERGNTIYF.

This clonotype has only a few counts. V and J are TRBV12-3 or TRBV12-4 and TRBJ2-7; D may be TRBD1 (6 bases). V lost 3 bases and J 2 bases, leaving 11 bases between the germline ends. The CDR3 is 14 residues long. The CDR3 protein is CASSLAGAPYEQYV. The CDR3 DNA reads TGTGCCAGCAGTTTGGCAGGGGCGCCCTACGAGCAGTACGTC.

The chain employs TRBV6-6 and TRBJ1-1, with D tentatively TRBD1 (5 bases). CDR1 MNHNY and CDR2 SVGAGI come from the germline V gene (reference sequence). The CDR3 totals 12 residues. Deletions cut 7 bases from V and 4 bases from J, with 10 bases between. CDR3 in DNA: TGTGCCAGCATTAGTGGGGGCACTGAAGCTTTCTTT. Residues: CASISGGTEAFF.

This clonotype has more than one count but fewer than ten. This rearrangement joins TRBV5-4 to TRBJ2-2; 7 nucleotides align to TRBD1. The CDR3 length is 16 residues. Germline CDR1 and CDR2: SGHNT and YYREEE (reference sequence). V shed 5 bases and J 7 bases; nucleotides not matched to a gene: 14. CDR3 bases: TGTGCCAGCAGGAACCCGGGACAGCATGTTGGCGGGGAGCTGTTTTTT. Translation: CASRNPGQHVGGELFF. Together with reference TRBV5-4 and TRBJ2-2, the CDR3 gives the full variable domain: ETGVTQSPTHLIKTRGQQVTLRCSSQSGHNTVSWYQQALGQGPQFIFQYYREEENGRGNFPPRFSGLQFPNYSSELNVNALELDDSALYLCASRNPGQHVGGELFFGEGSRLTVL.

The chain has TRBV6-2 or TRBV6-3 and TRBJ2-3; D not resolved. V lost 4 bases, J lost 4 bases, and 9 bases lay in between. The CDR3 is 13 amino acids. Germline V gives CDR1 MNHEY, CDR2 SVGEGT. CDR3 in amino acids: CASSSHSADTQYF. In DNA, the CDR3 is TGTGCCAGCAGTTCCCATTCAGCAGATACGCAGTATTTT.

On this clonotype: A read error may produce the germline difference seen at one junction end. The CDR3 spells CTSSLGQYNEQFF. The CDR3 DNA reads TGTACCAGCAGCTTGGGACAATACAATGAGCAGTTCTTC. The chain is built from TRBV7-6 and TRBJ2-1, with D possibly matching TRBD1 (6 bases). Germline V gene data show CDR1 as SGHVS and CDR2 as FNYEAQ. The CDR3 sequence is 13 residues long.

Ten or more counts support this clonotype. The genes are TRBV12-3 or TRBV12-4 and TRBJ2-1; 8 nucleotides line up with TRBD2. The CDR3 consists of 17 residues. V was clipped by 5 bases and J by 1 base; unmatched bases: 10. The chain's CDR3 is CASSLSGRNGSYNEQFF. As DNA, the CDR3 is TGTGCCAGCAGTCTCAGCGGGAGAAATGGATCCTACAATGAGCAGTTCTTC.

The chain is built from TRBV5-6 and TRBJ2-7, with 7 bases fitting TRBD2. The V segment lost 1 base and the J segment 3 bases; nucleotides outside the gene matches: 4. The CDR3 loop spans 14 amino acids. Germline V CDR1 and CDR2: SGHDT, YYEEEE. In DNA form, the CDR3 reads TGTGCCAGCAGCTTGATAGGGAGGGTCTACGAGCAGTACTTC. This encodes CASSLIGRVYEQYF.